The source of this T cell receptor (beta chain) is a study of cytomegalovirus exposure and HLA in healthy donors. Losses at the gene ends were 3 bases for V and 4 bases for J; bases not matched to a gene: 4. Germline assignment: CDR1 SGDLS and CDR2 YYNGEE. This CDR3 is 14 amino acids long. General study findings and limits: Later analysis identified a missense DCLRE1C variant that was linked to TCR beta V- and J-gene trimming. A later analysis appeared to link common viral pathogens to several of the most significant clusters.

The PCR contained 60 Vbeta and 13 Jbeta primers. TCRdb's table, derived via immunoSEQ multiplex PCR, lists solely in-frame clones and lacks some. Counted here are 80,000 to 100,000 clones, 70% to 75% occurring once; the ten biggest clones make up over 3%. Details on this clone: Its specificity is not known.

The V call is TRBV9, the J call TRBJ2-1; 7 positions agree with TRBD1. Sequenced: PBMCs. This TCR came from a man aged 35 to 55 in good health and CMV-seronegative. CDR3 protein: CASSGGQWYNEQFF. CDR3 nucleotides: TGTGCCAGCAGCGGGGGACAGTGGTACAATGAGCAGTTCTTC. The whole variable domain, remainder taken from reference TRBV9 and TRBJ2-1, is DSGVTQTPKHLITATGQRVTLRCSPRSGDLSVYWYQQSLDQGLQFLIQYYNGEERAKGNILERFSAQQFPDLHSELNLSSLELGDSALYFCASSGGQWYNEQFFGPGTRLTVL.